This T cell receptor (beta chain) stems from a study of CD8+CD57+ T cells in acquired aplastic anemia. Study outcomes and limitations: Approximately 30 CD8+ CDR3 sequences were shared between patients and controls.

V was trimmed by 2 bases and J by 0 bases, leaving 17 bases between them. Germline V gene sequence: CDR1 MGHDK, CDR2 SYGVNS. The CDR3 totals 18 residues. Concerning this clonotype itself: As yet, its antigen is unknown.

Patients chosen for sequencing had shown CD8+CD57+ cell expansion by flow cytometry. The study profiled TCR beta VDJ and CDR3 using genomic DNA as template. Each CDR3 protein gets one entry after TCRdb re-called the reads with MiXCR. The sample holds fewer than 80,000 distinct CDR3 sequences, roughly two thirds seen once. The chain employs TRBV25-1 and TRBJ1-5, with D perhaps matching TRBD1 (5 bases). This sequence was found in a human donor with aplastic anemia. Sequenced: sorted CD4+, CD8+, or CD8+CD57+ T cells (not recorded which) from PBMCs. Written as DNA, the CDR3 is TGTGCCAGCAGTGAACCTGCCGGGACGGTGTATAGCAATCAGCCCCAGCATTTT. Translation gives CASSEPAGTVYSNQPQHF. The full variable domain, completed using reference TRBV25-1 and TRBJ1-5, is EADIYQTPRYLVIGTGKKITLECSQTMGHDKMYWYQQDPGMELHLIHYSYGVNSTEKGDLSSESTVSRIRTEHFPLTLESARPSHTSQYLCASSEPAGTVYSNQPQHFGDGTRLSIL.